A selection of T cell receptor beta chains follows, all from one sample in a study of cytomegalovirus exposure and HLA in healthy donors. Repertoires were generated with immunoSEQ multiplex PCR, while TCRdb's copy carries only in-frame clones and drops some. Here the sample table reports some 120,000 clones. The sequencing input was PBMCs. The receptors here all came from a woman aged 60-70 years in good health and CMV-seronegative. Both conserved end residues are part of each CDR3. The D gene is left open where the match is weak.

>NA|TRBJ1-1|TRBV18
CASSSLGGGGEAFF
TGTGCCAGCTCATCCCTGGGGGGGGGCGGTGAAGCTTTCTTT
>TRBD2|TRBJ2-5|TRBV10-3
CAISVGSGSVLGETQYF
TGTGCCATCAGTGTAGGTAGCGGGAGTGTCTTGGGAGAGACCCAGTACTTC
>NA|TRBJ2-7|TRBV30
CAWSTGPYEQYF
TGTGCCTGGAGTACTGGGCCCTACGAGCAGTACTTC
>TRBD1|TRBJ2-7|TRBV6-5
CASSYSGTGISYEQYF
TGTGCCAGCAGTTACTCCGGGACAGGGATTTCCTACGAGCAGTACTTC
>NA|TRBJ1-1|TRBV7-8
CASSLGLQGNTEAFF
TGTGCCAGCAGCTTAGGTTTACAGGGGAACACTGAAGCTTTCTTT
>NA|TRBJ2-5|TRBV28
CASSFTGKETQYF
TGTGCCAGCAGTTTTACAGGGAAAGAGACCCAGTACTTC
>TRBD2|TRBJ2-1|TRBV5-1
CASSSSSGGTSYNEQFF
TGCGCCAGCAGCTCCTCTAGCGGGGGAACCTCCTACAATGAGCAGTTCTTC
>NA|TRBJ1-1|TRBV28
CASSWAQGGGTEAFF
TGTGCCAGCAGTTGGGCACAAGGGGGGGGCACTGAAGCTTTCTTT
>NA|TRBJ2-1|TRBV7-9
CASSLGGVVKGEQFF
TGTGCCAGCAGCTTAGGGGGGGTGGTTAAGGGTGAGCAGTTCTTC
>NA|TRBJ2-6|TRBV28
CASGLSGANVLTF
TGTGCCAGCGGCCTTTCTGGGGCCAACGTCCTGACTTTC
>TRBD1|TRBJ1-2|TRBV5-1
CASSFSGTGNGYTF
TGCGCCAGCAGCTTCAGCGGGACAGGGAATGGCTACACCTTC
>NA|TRBJ2-7|TRBV10-2
CASIGSGEPDYEQYF
TGCGCCAGCATTGGTTCCGGGGAACCAGACTACGAGCAGTACTTC
>NA|TRBJ1-1|TRBV6-5
CASSYRRDGGTEAFF
TGTGCCAGCAGCTACCGCAGGGATGGTGGCACTGAAGCTTTCTTT
>TRBD2|TRBJ2-7|TRBV25-1
CASRATSGGSYEQYF
TGTGCCAGCAGAGCAACTAGCGGGGGATCTTACGAGCAGTACTTC
>NA|TRBJ1-4|TRBV2
CASSEAGRRTNQELFF
TGTGCCAGCAGTGAGGCGGGACGGAGAACAAATCAGGAACTGTTTTTT
>NA|TRBJ1-1|TRBV11-2
CASSFAGLVPNTEAFF
TGTGCCAGCAGCTTCGCCGGACTGGTCCCGAACACTGAAGCTTTCTTT
>TRBD1|TRBJ2-7|TRBV7-9
CASSSTGTEVYEQYF
TGTGCCAGCAGCTCAACCGGGACAGAAGTTTATGAGCAGTACTTC
>NA|TRBJ2-7|TRBV28
CASRYSGLSYEQYF
TGTGCCAGCAGATATTCAGGACTCTCCTACGAGCAGTACTTC
>TRBD2|TRBJ2-1|TRBV4-1
CASSQERVAGGLREQFF
TGCGCCAGCAGCCAAGAAAGAGTAGCGGGGGGCCTTCGGGAGCAGTTCTTC
>NA|TRBJ1-1|TRBV5-1
CASSLVPENTEAFF
TGCGCCAGCAGCTTGGTTCCAGAGAACACTGAAGCTTTCTTT
>TRBD1|TRBJ2-1|TRBV2
CASCIGGVGNEQFF
TGTGCCAGCTGTATAGGGGGCGTGGGCAATGAGCAGTTCTTC
>TRBD1|TRBJ2-1|TRBV6-5
CASSLGQGVNEQFF
TGTGCCAGCAGTCTAGGACAGGGGGTGAATGAGCAGTTCTTC
>NA|TRBJ2-1|TRBV20-1
CSARESLEQFF
TGCAGTGCTAGAGAGTCTCTTGAGCAGTTCTTC
>NA|TRBJ1-1|TRBV19
CASSIQGASSWNTEAFF
TGTGCCAGTAGTATACAGGGTGCGAGTTCGTGGAACACTGAAGCTTTCTTT
>NA|TRBJ2-3|TRBV5-1
CASSPSEGADTQYF
TGCGCCAGCAGCCCTTCTGAGGGGGCAGATACGCAGTATTTT
>NA|TRBJ1-5|TRBV28
CASSQGQLANQPQHF
TGTGCCAGCAGTCAAGGACAGCTAGCAAATCAGCCCCAGCATTTT
>TRBD1|TRBJ2-5|TRBV4-1
CASSQGGQGKETQYF
TGCGCCAGCAGCCAAGGGGGACAGGGGAAAGAGACCCAGTACTTC
>TRBD2|TRBJ2-1|TRBV5-1
CASSPTSGPYNEQFF
TGCGCCAGCAGCCCAACTAGCGGTCCTTACAATGAGCAGTTCTTC
>NA|TRBJ2-2|TRBV9
CASSVGGGGPPGELFF
TGTGCCAGCAGCGTAGGAGGGGGAGGGCCCCCCGGGGAGCTGTTTTTT
>NA|TRBJ1-1|TRBV6-1
CASISSGREAFF
TGTGCCAGCATCTCATCAGGGCGTGAAGCTTTCTTT
>NA|TRBJ2-1|TRBV20-1
CSARFVREQFF
TGCAGTGCTAGATTCGTCCGTGAGCAGTTCTTC